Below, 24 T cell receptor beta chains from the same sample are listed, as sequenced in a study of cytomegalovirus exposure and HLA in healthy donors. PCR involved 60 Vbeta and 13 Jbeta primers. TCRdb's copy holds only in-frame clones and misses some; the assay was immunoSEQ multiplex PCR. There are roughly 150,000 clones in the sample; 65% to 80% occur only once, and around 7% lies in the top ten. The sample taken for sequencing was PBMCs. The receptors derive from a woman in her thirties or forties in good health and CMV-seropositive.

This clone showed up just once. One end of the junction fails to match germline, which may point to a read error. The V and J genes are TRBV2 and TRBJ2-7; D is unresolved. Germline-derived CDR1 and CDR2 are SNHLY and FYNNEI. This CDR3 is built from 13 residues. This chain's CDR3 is CALQAPTSYGQYF. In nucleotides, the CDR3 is TGTGCCCTCCAGGCGCCAACCTCCTACGGGCAGTACTTC.

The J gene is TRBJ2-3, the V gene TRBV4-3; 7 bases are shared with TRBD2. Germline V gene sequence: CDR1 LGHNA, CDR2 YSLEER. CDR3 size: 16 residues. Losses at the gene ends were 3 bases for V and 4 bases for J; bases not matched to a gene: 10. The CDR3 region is CASSHRTGGGADTQYF. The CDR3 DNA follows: TGCGCCAGCAGCCATAGAACGGGAGGAGGGGCAGATACGCAGTATTTT.

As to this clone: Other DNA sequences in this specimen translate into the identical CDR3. CDR3 amino acids: CASSQDRGELFF. The DNA for the CDR3 is TGTGCCAGCAGCCAAGATCGGGGGGAGCTGTTTTTT. V is TRBV4-2 and J is TRBJ2-2; D is ambiguous. The CDR3 has 12 amino acids. V shed 0 bases and J shed 8 bases, with 4 bases lying between them. Per germline, CDR1 LGHNA and CDR2 YNFKEQ.

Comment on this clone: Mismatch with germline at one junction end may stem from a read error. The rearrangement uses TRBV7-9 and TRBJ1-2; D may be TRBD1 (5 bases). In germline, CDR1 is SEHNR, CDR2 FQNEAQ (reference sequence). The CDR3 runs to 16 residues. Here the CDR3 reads CSSSSGTLWAQNGYTF. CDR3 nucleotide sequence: TGTTCCAGCAGTTCCGGGACTCTATGGGCTCAGAATGGCTACACCTTC.

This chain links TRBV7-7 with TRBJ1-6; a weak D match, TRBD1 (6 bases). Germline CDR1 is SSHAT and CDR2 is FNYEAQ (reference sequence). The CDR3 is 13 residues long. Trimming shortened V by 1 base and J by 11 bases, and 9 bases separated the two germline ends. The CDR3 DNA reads TGTGCCAGCAGCTTAGTAGGGGGGGCACCCCTCCACTTT. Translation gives CASSLVGGAPLHF.

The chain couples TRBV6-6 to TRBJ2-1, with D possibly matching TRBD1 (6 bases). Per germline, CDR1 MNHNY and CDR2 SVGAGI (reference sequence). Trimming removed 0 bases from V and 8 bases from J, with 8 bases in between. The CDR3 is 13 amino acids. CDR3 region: CASSYSRGYEQFF. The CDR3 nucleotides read TGTGCCAGCAGTTACTCGAGGGGGTATGAGCAGTTCTTC.

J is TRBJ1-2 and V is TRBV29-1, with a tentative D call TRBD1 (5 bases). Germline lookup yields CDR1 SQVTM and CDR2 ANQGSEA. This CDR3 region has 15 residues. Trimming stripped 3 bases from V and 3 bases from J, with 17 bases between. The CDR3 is CSVEGGAGNDYGYTF. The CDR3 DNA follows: TGCAGCGTTGAGGGTGGGGCAGGGAATGACTATGGCTACACCTTC.

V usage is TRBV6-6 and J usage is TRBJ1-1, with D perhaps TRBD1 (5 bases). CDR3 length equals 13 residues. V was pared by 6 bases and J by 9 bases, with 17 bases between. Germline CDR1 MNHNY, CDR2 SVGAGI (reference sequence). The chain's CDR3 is CASSPAPSGKAFF. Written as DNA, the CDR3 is TGTGCCAGCAGCCCGGCCCCTTCAGGGAAAGCTTTCTTT.

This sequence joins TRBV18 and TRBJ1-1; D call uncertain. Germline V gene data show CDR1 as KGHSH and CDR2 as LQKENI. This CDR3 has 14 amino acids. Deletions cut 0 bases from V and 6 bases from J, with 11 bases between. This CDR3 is CASSPPREIAEAFF. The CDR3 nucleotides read TGTGCCAGCTCACCACCCCGGGAGATTGCTGAAGCTTTCTTT.

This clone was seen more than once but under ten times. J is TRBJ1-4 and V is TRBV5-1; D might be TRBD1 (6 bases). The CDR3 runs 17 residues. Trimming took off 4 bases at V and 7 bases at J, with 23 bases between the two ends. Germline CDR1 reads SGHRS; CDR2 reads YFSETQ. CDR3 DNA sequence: TGCGCCAGCAGCCGCCCAGAGTCAGGGGTGGAGAGTGAAAAACTGTTTTTT. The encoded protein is CASSRPESGVESEKLFF.

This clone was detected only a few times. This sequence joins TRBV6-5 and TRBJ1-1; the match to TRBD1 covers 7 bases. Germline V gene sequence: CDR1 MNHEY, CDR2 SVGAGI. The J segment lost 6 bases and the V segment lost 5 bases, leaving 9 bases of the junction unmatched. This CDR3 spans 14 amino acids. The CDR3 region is CASSTPDRSAEAFF. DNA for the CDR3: TGTGCCAGCAGTACCCCGGACAGGAGCGCTGAAGCTTTCTTT.

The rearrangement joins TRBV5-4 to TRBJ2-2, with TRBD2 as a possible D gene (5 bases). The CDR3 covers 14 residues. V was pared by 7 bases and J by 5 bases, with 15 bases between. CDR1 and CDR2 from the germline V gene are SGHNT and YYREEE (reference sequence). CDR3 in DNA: TGTGCCAGCTTTAGACTACCAACGACCGGGGAGCTGTTTTTT. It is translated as CASFRLPTTGELFF.

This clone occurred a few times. In nucleotides, the CDR3 is TGTGCCAGTAGCTATACTATAGCGGGGGGGCCAAGTAGTGAGCAGTTCTTC. This translates into CASSYTIAGGPSSEQFF. This chain joins TRBV19 and TRBJ2-1, with 11 bases that match TRBD2. The CDR3 runs 17 residues. CDR1 is LNHDA and CDR2 is SQIVND in the germline V gene (reference sequence). J lost 9 bases, V lost 6 bases, and 16 bases had no gene match.

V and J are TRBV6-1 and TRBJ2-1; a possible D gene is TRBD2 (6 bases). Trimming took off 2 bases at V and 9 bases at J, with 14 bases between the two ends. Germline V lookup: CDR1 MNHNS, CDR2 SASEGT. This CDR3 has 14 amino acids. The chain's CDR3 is CASSELRGFGEQFF. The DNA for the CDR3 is TGTGCCAGCAGTGAACTACGGGGGTTTGGTGAGCAGTTCTTC.

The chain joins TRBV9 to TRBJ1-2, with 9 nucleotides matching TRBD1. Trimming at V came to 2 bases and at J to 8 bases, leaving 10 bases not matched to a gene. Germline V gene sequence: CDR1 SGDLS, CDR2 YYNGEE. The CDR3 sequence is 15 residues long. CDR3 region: CASSVTGTGTLGYTF. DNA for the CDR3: TGTGCCAGCAGCGTCACCGGGACAGGGACATTAGGCTACACCTTC.

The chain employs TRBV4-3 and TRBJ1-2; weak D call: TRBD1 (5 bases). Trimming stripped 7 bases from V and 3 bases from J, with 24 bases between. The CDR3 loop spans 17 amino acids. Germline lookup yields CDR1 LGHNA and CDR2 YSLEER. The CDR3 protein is CASNKVATQGSHYGYTF. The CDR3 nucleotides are TGCGCCAGCAACAAAGTGGCCACCCAGGGATCCCACTATGGCTACACCTTC.

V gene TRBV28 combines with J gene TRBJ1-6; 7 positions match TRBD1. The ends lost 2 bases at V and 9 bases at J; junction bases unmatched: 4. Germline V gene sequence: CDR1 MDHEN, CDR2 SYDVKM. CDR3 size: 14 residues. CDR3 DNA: TGTGCCAGCAGTTTAAGGGGGACAGTTTCACCCCTCCACTTT. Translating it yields CASSLRGTVSPLHF. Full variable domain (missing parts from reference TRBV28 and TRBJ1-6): DVKVTQSSRYLVKRTGEKVFLECVQDMDHENMFWYRQDPGLGLRLIYFSYDVKMKEKGDIPEGYSVSREKKERFSLILESASTNQTSMYLCASSLRGTVSPLHFGNGTRLTVT.

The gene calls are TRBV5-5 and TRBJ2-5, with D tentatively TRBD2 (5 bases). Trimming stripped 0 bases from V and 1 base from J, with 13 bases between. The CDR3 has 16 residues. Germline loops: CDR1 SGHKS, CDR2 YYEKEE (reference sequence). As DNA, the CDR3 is TGTGCCAGCAGCTTGGGGACTCACGTCATCCAAGAGACCCAGTACTTC. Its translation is CASSLGTHVIQETQYF.

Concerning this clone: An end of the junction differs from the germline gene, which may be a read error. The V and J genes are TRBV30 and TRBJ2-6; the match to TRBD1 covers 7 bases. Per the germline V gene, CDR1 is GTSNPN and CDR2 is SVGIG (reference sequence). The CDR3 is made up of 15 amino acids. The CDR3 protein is CAWNTGVSGANGLTF. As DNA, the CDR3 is TGTGCCTGGAACACAGGGGTCTCTGGGGCCAACGGCCTGACTTTC.

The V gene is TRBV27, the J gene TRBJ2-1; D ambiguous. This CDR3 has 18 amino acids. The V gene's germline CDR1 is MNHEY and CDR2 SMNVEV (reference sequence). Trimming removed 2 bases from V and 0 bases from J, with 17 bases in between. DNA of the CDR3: TGTGCCAGCAGTTTAAGTCAGGTTCGGTACAGCTCCTACAATGAGCAGTTCTTC. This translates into CASSLSQVRYSSYNEQFF.

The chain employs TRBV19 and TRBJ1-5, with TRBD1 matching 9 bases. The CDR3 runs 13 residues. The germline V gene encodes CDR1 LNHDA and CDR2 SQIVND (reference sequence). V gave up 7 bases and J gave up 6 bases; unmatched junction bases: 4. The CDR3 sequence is CASTGQGGQPQHF. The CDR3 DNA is TGTGCCAGTACGGGACAGGGCGGTCAGCCCCAGCATTTT.

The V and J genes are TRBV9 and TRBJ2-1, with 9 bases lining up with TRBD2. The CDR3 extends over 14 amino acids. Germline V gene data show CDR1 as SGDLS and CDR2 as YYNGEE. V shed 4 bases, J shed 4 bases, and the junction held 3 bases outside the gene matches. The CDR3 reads CASSPSGGYNEQFF. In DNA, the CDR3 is TGTGCCAGCAGCCCAAGCGGGGGGTACAATGAGCAGTTCTTC.

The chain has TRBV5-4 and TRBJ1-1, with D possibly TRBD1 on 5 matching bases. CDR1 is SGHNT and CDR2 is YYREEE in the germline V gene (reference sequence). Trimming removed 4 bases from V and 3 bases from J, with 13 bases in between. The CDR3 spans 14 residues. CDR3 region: CASSVDQGDTEAFF. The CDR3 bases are TGTGCCAGCAGCGTTGACCAGGGTGACACTGAAGCTTTCTTT.

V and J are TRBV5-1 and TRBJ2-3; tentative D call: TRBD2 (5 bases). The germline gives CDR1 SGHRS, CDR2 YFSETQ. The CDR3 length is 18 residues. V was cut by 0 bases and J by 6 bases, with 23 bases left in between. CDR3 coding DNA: TGCGCCAGCAGCTTGGTCGGACTTAGGTCGATGGATGTGGATACGCAGTATTTT. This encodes CASSLVGLRSMDVDTQYF.